The present T cell receptor (beta chain) was sequenced within a study of graft-versus-host responses after intestinal transplantation. Study-wide background: The recipients all started with anti-thymocyte globulin induction and then took tacrolimus and steroids for 2 to 4 years. Study observations and caveats: Early post-transplant HvG declines were associated with peak circulating GvH clone levels. GvH clones surfaced in recipient marrow, some emerging earlier in ileum or blood. Where graft-donor T cell macrochimerism was present, patients had high graft-versus-host to host-versus-graft clonal ratios in allografts.

This CDR3 is built from 14 residues. The germline V gene has CDR1 SQVTM and CDR2 ANQGSEA. V was shortened by 8 bases and J by 5 bases, with 18 bases between the two germline ends. Data came from immunoSEQ multiplex PCR; TCRdb stores just in-frame clones and leaves some out. The top ten clones hold around 0.86% of a sample with 89,000 or so clones, about four fifths of them seen once. Comments on this clone: Its antigen is still unknown.

The material was unstimulated CD4+ T cells sorted from spleen or lymph node cells, obtained before intestinal transplant. The TCR comes from a human donor who received an intestinal transplant. This sequence joins TRBV29-1 and TRBJ1-4; D is uncertain. CDR3 amino acids: CSRSPKRGNEKLFF. The CDR3 nucleotides read TGCAGCCGGAGTCCCAAGCGGGGAAATGAAAAACTGTTTTTT. Together with reference TRBV29-1 and TRBJ1-4, the CDR3 gives the full variable domain: SAVISQKPSRDICQRGTSLTIQCQVDSQVTMMFWYRQQPGQSLTLIATANQGSEATYESGFVIDKFPISRPNLTFSTLTVSNMSPEDSSIYLCSRSPKRGNEKLFFGSGTQLSVL.